This entry lists 9 T cell receptor beta chains sequenced from one sample in a study of graft-versus-host responses after intestinal transplantation. Method: immunoSEQ multiplex PCR; TCRdb's copy keeps in-frame clones and lacks some. The repertoire holds about 89,000 clones, with roughly 91% as singletons. No antigen is known for these receptors. The sequencing used unstimulated CD8+ T cells sorted from spleen or lymph node cells, collected before intestinal transplant. The receptors shown here come from a human donor who received an intestinal transplant.

In DNA, the CDR3 is TGCAGCGTTAAGACAGGGGGCTTCGGGGAGCTGTTTTTT. It yields the protein CSVKTGGFGELFF. The V gene is TRBV29-1, the J gene TRBJ2-2, with 10 bases fitting TRBD1. CDR1 is SQVTM, CDR2 ANQGSEA, per germline. The CDR3 sequence is 13 residues long. The J segment lost 7 bases and the V segment lost 5 bases, leaving 4 bases of the junction unmatched.

The V call is TRBV7-9, the J call TRBJ2-1; 9 nucleotides agree with TRBD1. The CDR3 sequence is 14 residues long. J lost 8 bases, V lost 5 bases, and 7 bases had no gene match. CDR1 is SEHNR, CDR2 FQNEAQ, per germline (reference sequence). CDR3 amino acids: CASSVRDRVHEQFF. The CDR3 coding sequence is TGTGCCAGCAGCGTCCGGGACAGGGTTCATGAGCAGTTCTTC.

The J gene is TRBJ2-1, the V gene TRBV4-3; 10 bases line up with TRBD2. Looked up from germline, CDR1 is LGHNA and CDR2 is YSLEER. Trimming took 4 bases from V and 6 from J; bases not matched to a gene: 6. The CDR3 spans 15 residues. CDR3 nucleotides: TGCGCCAGCAGCCCCGGGACTAGCGCGACCAATGAGCAGTTCTTC. It codes for CASSPGTSATNEQFF.

This clone was counted between two and nine times. CDR3 in DNA: TGTGCCATCGCCGGGACAGTCTCCTACGAGCAGTACTTC. Translating gives CAIAGTVSYEQYF. The chain employs TRBV10-3 and TRBJ2-7, with 7 bases fitting TRBD1. The germline V gene has CDR1 ENHRY and CDR2 SYGVKD. This CDR3 is 13 amino acids long. Trimming took 8 bases from V and 0 from J; bases not matched to a gene: 4.

This chain links TRBV5-6 with TRBJ2-3; tentatively, D is TRBD2 (5 bases). Germline loops: CDR1 SGHDT, CDR2 YYEEEE. This CDR3 is 16 amino acids long. With 4 bases removed from V and 3 bases from J, the gap between germline ends came to 18 bases. The CDR3 sequence is CASSLSGSGETDTQYF. The CDR3 coding sequence is TGTGCCAGCAGCCTCTCAGGTTCCGGGGAAACAGATACGCAGTATTTT.

The V call is TRBV7-8, the J call TRBJ1-6, with D unresolved. V was cut by 4 bases and J by 7 bases, with 14 bases left in between. CDR1 and CDR2 from the germline V gene are SGHVS and FQNEAQ. This CDR3 is 15 amino acids long. CDR3 in amino acids: CASSSAQAYNSPLHF. The CDR3 DNA reads as TGTGCCAGCAGCTCGGCCCAGGCTTACAATTCACCCCTCCACTTT.

The chain has TRBV19 and TRBJ1-2; maybe TRBD1 (5 bases). The CDR3 sequence is 18 residues long. Germline V lookup: CDR1 LNHDA, CDR2 SQIVND (reference sequence). The V and J ends lost 1 base and 13 bases respectively, with 31 bases between them. The CDR3, as DNA: TGTGCCAGTAGTATAGGAAAGTACGGGGGAGGATCTCTCGTGTATTTCACCTTC. This translates into CASSIGKYGGGSLVYFTF.

The chain carries TRBV7-2 and TRBJ2-7; a weak D match, TRBD2 (5 bases). The V and J ends lost 6 bases and 4 bases respectively, with 19 bases between them. The CDR3 consists of 15 residues. CDR1 SGHTA and CDR2 FQGNSA come from the germline V gene. The CDR3 spells CASSPGIGMGYEQYF. The CDR3 nucleotides are TGTGCCAGCAGTCCCGGGATAGGGATGGGGTACGAGCAGTACTTC.

This clone has just a few counts. The chain uses TRBV30 and TRBJ1-4, with D possibly being TRBD1 (5 bases). V was shortened by 7 bases and J by 4 bases, with 16 bases between the two germline ends. Germline V CDR1 and CDR2: GTSNPN, SVGIG (reference sequence). This CDR3 is built from 14 residues. The CDR3 nucleotides read TGTGCCTCCTCCCCCGGGCAGGGTAATGAAAAACTGTTTTTT. It specifies CASSPGQGNEKLFF.